A selection of T cell receptor beta chains follows, all from one sample in a study of T-cell reconstitution after alpha-beta-depleted transplantation in children. TCRdb called the PCR reads again in MiXCR, with one record for every CDR3 protein. The sample yields a few hundred thousand distinct CDR3 sequences, around 15% seen once. The specimen was PBMCs, mostly from graft donor cells, collected 360 days after TCRalphabeta/CD19-depleted stem cell transplant. The receptors shown here come from a boy under three years old who had a stem cell transplant for Wiskott-Aldrich syndrome, so the T cells may come from the graft donor. Both conserved end residues are part of each CDR3. D genes are given only for firm matches. Clone size is given for some rows only: seen once, a few or many times, or a class if the clone is expanded.

J gene,D gene,V gene,clone size,CDR3 protein,CDR3 DNA
TRBJ1-2,TRBD1,TRBV4-1,few,CASSQGRGLYGYTF,TGCGCCAGCAGCCAAGGCAGGGGGCTCTATGGCTACACCTTC
TRBJ2-3,NA,TRBV12-3/TRBV12-4,few,CASSSPSGVHTDTQYF,TGTGCCAGCAGTTCCCCTTCGGGGGTACACACAGATACGCAGTATTTT
TRBJ2-7,TRBD1,TRBV7-2,few,CASSFDREPSYEQYF,TGTGCCAGCAGCTTTGACAGGGAGCCTTCCTACGAGCAGTACTTC
TRBJ2-2,NA,TRBV2,few,CASSEGGPTGELFF,TGTGCCAGCAGTGAAGGGGGGCCGACCGGGGAGCTGTTTTTT
TRBJ2-7,TRBD2,TRBV12-3/TRBV12-4,NA,CASSLGAWLAGDNSYEQYF,TGTGCCAGCAGTTTAGGGGCGTGGCTAGCGGGCGATAACTCCTACGAGCAGTACTTC
TRBJ1-2,NA,TRBV6-1,few,CASSHGQGNYGYTF,TGTGCCAGCAGCCACGGGCAGGGGAACTATGGCTACACCTTC
TRBJ2-1,NA,TRBV6-4,NA,CASSATGGGDEQFF,TGTGCCAGCAGCGCCACGGGTGGGGGCGATGAGCAGTTCTTC
TRBJ2-1,TRBD2,TRBV20-1,NA,CSASGGGYNEQFF,TGCAGTGCTAGCGGGGGGGGGTACAATGAGCAGTTCTTC
TRBJ2-3,NA,TRBV7-9,few,CASSLDFELRDTQYF,TGTGCCAGCAGCTTAGATTTCGAGCTTCGGGATACGCAGTATTTT
TRBJ2-1,TRBD2,TRBV12-3/TRBV12-4,few,CASSFRTSGRFF,TGTGCCAGCAGTTTCCGGACTAGCGGGAGGTTCTTC
TRBJ2-7,NA,TRBV4-3,NA,CASSQDNAAPREQYF,TGCGCCAGCAGCCAAGATAACGCTGCTCCGAGGGAGCAGTACTTC
TRBJ2-2,TRBD1,TRBV11-2,NA,CASRPPGQGGGELFF,TGTGCCAGCAGACCGCCGGGACAGGGAGGCGGGGAGCTGTTTTTT
TRBJ2-5,NA,TRBV2,NA,CASSEQRVRGAQYF,TGTGCCAGCAGTGAACAGCGGGTCAGGGGGGCCCAGTACTTC
TRBJ2-5,NA,TRBV5-1,NA,CASSSMAGATQETQYF,TGCGCCAGCAGCTCCATGGCGGGGGCTACGCAAGAGACCCAGTACTTC
TRBJ2-1,TRBD1,TRBV5-1,few,CASGLDRARTYNEQFF,TGCGCCAGCGGCCTAGACAGGGCGCGAACCTACAATGAGCAGTTCTTC
TRBJ2-7,NA,TRBV10-2,NA,CASSKTHEQYF,TGCGCCAGCAGCAAGACGCACGAGCAGTACTTC
TRBJ2-1,TRBD2,TRBV2,NA,CASSEGRSGTTPLKDEQFF,TGTGCCAGCAGTGAGGGGAGATCCGGGACTACCCCCCTTAAGGATGAGCAGTTCTTC
TRBJ2-1,TRBD2,TRBV15,few,CATSRAGGKQFF,TGTGCCACCAGCAGAGCGGGGGGAAAGCAGTTCTTC
TRBJ1-4,NA,TRBV5-1,NA,CASSQGGSEKLFF,TGCGCCAGCAGTCAGGGTGGAAGTGAAAAACTGTTTTTT
TRBJ2-6,NA,TRBV19,NA,CASSTKNSGANVLTF,TGTGCCAGTAGTACCAAAAACTCTGGGGCCAACGTCCTGACTTTC
TRBJ2-7,TRBD1,TRBV12-3/TRBV12-4,NA,CASSPTGGVGTEQYF,TGTGCCAGCAGTCCGACAGGGGGAGTCGGTACTGAGCAGTACTTC
TRBJ1-4,NA,TRBV13,few,CASSNSGNEKLFF,TGTGCCAGCAGCAACTCAGGGAATGAAAAACTGTTTTTT
TRBJ1-2,NA,TRBV6-1,many,CASSADIRISNYGYTF,TGTGCCAGCAGTGCGGACATAAGAATCTCTAACTATGGCTACACCTTC
TRBJ2-3,TRBD2,TRBV10-1,few,CASSEVAGVPDTQYF,TGCGCCAGCAGTGAGGTAGCGGGAGTACCAGATACGCAGTATTTT
TRBJ2-6,TRBD1,TRBV24-1,few,CATSDSWDRTNSGANVLTF,TGTGCCACCAGTGATTCCTGGGACAGGACGAACTCTGGGGCCAACGTCCTGACTTTC
TRBJ2-7,TRBD2,TRBV27,NA,CASSFSGRDFGWSYEQYF,TGTGCCAGCAGTTTTAGCGGGAGGGACTTCGGTTGGTCCTACGAGCAGTACTTC
TRBJ2-1,TRBD2,TRBV12-3/TRBV12-4,NA,CASSLWGLDEQFF,TGTGCCAGCAGTTTATGGGGACTAGATGAGCAGTTCTTC
TRBJ2-3,TRBD1,TRBV6-5,NA,CASSNRDRGTDTQYF,TGTGCCAGCAGTAACCGGGACAGGGGCACAGATACGCAGTATTTT
TRBJ2-7,NA,TRBV7-9,few,CASSPEGGYEQYF,TGTGCCAGCAGCCCCGAGGGGGGGTACGAGCAGTACTTC
TRBJ2-7,NA,TRBV30,NA,CAWARTAPYEQYF,TGTGCCTGGGCAAGGACAGCCCCCTACGAGCAGTACTTC
TRBJ2-7,TRBD1,TRBV29-1,few,CSVRQGGRYEQYF,TGCAGCGTTCGACAGGGTGGGAGATACGAGCAGTACTTC